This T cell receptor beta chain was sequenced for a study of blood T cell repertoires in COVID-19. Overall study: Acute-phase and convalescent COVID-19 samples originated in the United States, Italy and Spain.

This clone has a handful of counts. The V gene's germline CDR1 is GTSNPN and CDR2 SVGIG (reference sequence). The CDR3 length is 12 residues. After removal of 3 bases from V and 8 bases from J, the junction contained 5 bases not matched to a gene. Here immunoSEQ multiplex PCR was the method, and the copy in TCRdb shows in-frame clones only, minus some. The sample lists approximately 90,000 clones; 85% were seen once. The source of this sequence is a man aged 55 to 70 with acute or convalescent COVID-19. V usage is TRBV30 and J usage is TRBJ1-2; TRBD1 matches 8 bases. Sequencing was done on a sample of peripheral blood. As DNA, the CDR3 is TGTGCCTGGAGGTGGACAGGGAACGGCTACACCTTC. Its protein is CAWRWTGNGYTF.